These 29 T cell receptor beta chains share one sample of origin, sequenced in a study of blood T cell repertoires in COVID-19. Libraries were prepared by immunoSEQ multiplex PCR; TCRdb keeps only in-frame clonotypes and omits some of them. The sample lists about 160,000 clones, 75% to 85% occurring once. The sequenced material came from peripheral blood. The receptors originated from a woman aged 55-70 years with COVID-19, enrolled during active disease.

This chain links TRBV29-1 with TRBJ2-2; tentatively, D is TRBD2 (6 bases). V shed 1 base and J shed 0 bases, with 9 bases lying between them. There are 15 residues in the CDR3. Germline CDR1 is SQVTM and CDR2 is ANQGSEA. The CDR3, as DNA: TGCAGCGTTGAAGGAGGAGGGTCGAACACCGGGGAGCTGTTTTTT. Protein sequence: CSVEGGGSNTGELFF.

This clone is a singleton in its sample. The V and J genes are TRBV14 and TRBJ1-2; D not resolved. Germline V gives CDR1 SGHDN, CDR2 FVKESK. Trimming took 0 bases from V and 2 from J, leaving 10 bases between them. The CDR3 loop spans 15 amino acids. CDR3 coding DNA: TGTGCCAGCAGCCAAGATGGGCACACCAACTATGGCTACACCTTC. Translating gives CASSQDGHTNYGYTF.

There are many counts of this clone. The rearrangement links TRBV2 to TRBJ2-6, with 10 bases fitting TRBD1. With 8 bases clipped from V and 3 bases from J, the junction kept 16 bases outside the gene matches. The CDR3 covers 19 residues. CDR1 and CDR2 (germline): SNHLY, FYNNEI. CDR3 in amino acids: CASRYSGTGVSGGANVLTF. CDR3 nucleotide sequence: TGTGCCAGCCGATATTCCGGGACAGGGGTATCGGGTGGGGCCAACGTCCTGACTTTC.

The rearrangement uses TRBV5-1 and TRBJ1-2, with D maybe TRBD1 (5 bases). This CDR3 is built from 16 residues. Trimming cost V 5 bases and J 2 bases, with 19 bases left between them. Per the germline V gene, CDR1 is SGHRS and CDR2 is YFSETQ. CDR3: CASSYDDDSRNYGYTF. DNA of the CDR3: TGCGCCAGCAGTTACGATGACGACAGCAGAAACTATGGCTACACCTTC.

This clone was observed a few times. The chain uses TRBV6-1 and TRBJ1-5, with 7 nucleotides matching TRBD1. V lost 2 bases and J lost 4; bases outside the gene matches: 5. Germline CDR1 and CDR2: MNHNS and SASEGT. The CDR3 extends over 15 amino acids. CDR3 region: CASSERGGQNQPQHF. CDR3 in DNA: TGTGCCAGCAGTGAACGGGGGGGACAGAATCAGCCCCAGCATTTT.

The rearrangement joins TRBV7-8 to TRBJ2-1; D gene uncertain. Trimming shortened V by 7 bases and J by 7 bases, and 17 bases separated the two germline ends. The V gene's germline CDR1 is SGHVS and CDR2 FQNEAQ. The CDR3 is 14 amino acids. CDR3 DNA: TGTGCCAGCACCTCCAGCGAAGTACGGAATGAGCAGTTCTTC. The encoded protein is CASTSSEVRNEQFF. The full variable domain, in which reference TRBV7-8 and TRBJ2-1 provide the parts outside the CDR3, is GAGVSQSPRYKVAKRGQDVALRCDPISGHVSLFWYQQALGQGPEFLTYFQNEAQLDKSGLPSDRFFAERPEGSVSTLKIQRTQQEDSAVYLCASTSSEVRNEQFFGPGTRLTVL.

V usage is TRBV30 and J usage is TRBJ1-6, with 8 bases identical to TRBD1. The germline gives CDR1 GTSNPN, CDR2 SVGIG (reference sequence). The CDR3 extends over 15 amino acids. V lost 4 bases to trimming and J lost 7 bases; unmatched junction nucleotides: 9. The CDR3 is CAWKWDTGGNSPLHF. CDR3 DNA: TGTGCCTGGAAATGGGATACAGGGGGGAATTCACCCCTCCACTTT.

In this sample, this clone turned up once. The rearrangement joins TRBV18 to TRBJ2-2, with D possibly being TRBD2 (6 bases). CDR1 is KGHSH, CDR2 LQKENI, per germline. The CDR3 has 13 amino acids. The germline V and J ends were trimmed by 3 bases and 4 bases, with 6 bases remaining between them. CDR3 bases: TGTGCCAGCTCACCGGAGGGCACCGGGGAGCTGTTTTTT. This encodes CASSPEGTGELFF.

The rearrangement links TRBV5-4 to TRBJ2-2; possibly TRBD1 for D (6 bases). V lost 4 bases and J 4 bases, leaving 11 bases between the germline ends. The germline V gene has CDR1 SGHNT and CDR2 YYREEE (reference sequence). The CDR3 spans 14 residues. The CDR3 loop is CASSGDISTGELFF. Written as DNA, the CDR3 is TGTGCCAGCAGCGGGGACATCTCCACCGGGGAGCTGTTTTTT. Using reference TRBV5-4 and TRBJ2-2 for the parts outside the CDR3, the full variable domain is ETGVTQSPTHLIKTRGQQVTLRCSSQSGHNTVSWYQQALGQGPQFIFQYYREEENGRGNFPPRFSGLQFPNYSSELNVNALELDDSALYLCASSGDISTGELFFGEGSRLTVL.

This clone was counted a few times. This chain uses TRBV28 with TRBJ1-3; maybe TRBD1 (6 bases). The CDR3 covers 17 residues. The germline V gene has CDR1 MDHEN and CDR2 SYDVKM. V was cut by 6 bases and J by 4 bases, with 22 bases left in between. Written as DNA, the CDR3 is TGTGCCAGCAGACCACGCACAGGGAGAGAGGTCGGAAACACCATATATTTT. This gives the protein CASRPRTGREVGNTIYF.

This chain connects TRBV21-1 to TRBJ2-5; TRBD2 is taken as the D call from the table, unchecked against the DNA. TRBV21-1 is a pseudogene. The CDR3 totals 19 residues. CDR3 nucleotides: TGTGCCAGCAGCAAAGTTCCAGCGGGGGGGCCATTTGGTGGCGAGACCCAGTACTTC. It translates to CASSKVPAGGPFGGETQYF.

The chain links TRBV15 to TRBJ2-6; TRBD1 matches at 7 bases. V trimming: 5 bases; J trimming: 1 base; junction bases outside the gene matches: 11. Germline V CDR1 and CDR2: LNHNV, YYDKDF (reference sequence). The CDR3 loop spans 18 amino acids. The CDR3, as DNA: TGTGCCACCAGCCATGACAGGGCTGGGTTTTCTGGGGCCAACGTCCTGACTTTC. It encodes CATSHDRAGFSGANVLTF. Full variable domain (remainder filled in from reference TRBV15 and TRBJ2-6): DAMVIQNPRYQVTQFGKPVTLSCSQTLNHNVMYWYQQKSSQAPKLLFHYYDKDFNNEADTPDNFQSRRPNTSFCFLDIRSPGLGDTAMYLCATSHDRAGFSGANVLTFGAGSRLTVL.

The chain recombines TRBV9 with TRBJ1-6; D remains unclear. Germline-derived CDR1 and CDR2 are SGDLS and YYNGEE. V was shortened by 2 bases and J by 10 bases, with 10 bases between the two germline ends. The CDR3 contains 13 residues. CDR3 DNA: TGTGCCAGCAGCGTTTGGGGAGGATCACCCCTCCACTTT. The encoded protein is CASSVWGGSPLHF. The full variable domain, its missing parts supplied by reference TRBV9 and TRBJ1-6, is DSGVTQTPKHLITATGQRVTLRCSPRSGDLSVYWYQQSLDQGLQFLIQYYNGEERAKGNILERFSAQQFPDLHSELNLSSLELGDSALYFCASSVWGGSPLHFGNGTRLTVT.

The sample holds one count of this clone. V usage is TRBV5-1 and J usage is TRBJ2-2; D perhaps matches TRBD1 (6 bases). V was shortened by 0 bases and J by 7 bases, with 13 bases between the two germline ends. Germline V CDR1 and CDR2: SGHRS, YFSETQ. This CDR3 contains 15 residues. CDR3: CASSLDLGAHGELFF. The CDR3 DNA sequence: TGCGCCAGCAGCTTGGATCTGGGGGCCCACGGGGAGCTGTTTTTT.

DNA of the CDR3: TGTGCCAGCAGCTTAGATCCCCCCCTACTAGCGCTATCCTACGAGCAGTACTTC. This encodes CASSLDPPLLALSYEQYF. V is TRBV7-9 and J is TRBJ2-7; TRBD2 matches at 7 bases. The CDR3 sequence is 18 residues long. Germline values: CDR1 SEHNR, CDR2 FQNEAQ (reference sequence). V was pared by 1 base and J by 1 base, with 13 bases of the junction left unmatched.

The CDR3 coding sequence is TGTGCCATCAGCGCGACAGGGTTTAGTTCCGGGGAGCTGTTTTTT. This sequence encodes CAISATGFSSGELFF. The rearrangement links TRBV10-3 to TRBJ2-2; 7 nucleotides align to TRBD1. V gave up 6 bases and J gave up 6 bases; unmatched junction bases: 10. CDR1 ENHRY and CDR2 SYGVKD come from the germline V gene. The CDR3 is made up of 15 amino acids.

The chain couples TRBV10-2 to TRBJ2-4, with 14 bases identical to TRBD2. Unmatched junction bases numbered 12, after V lost 6 bases and J lost 5 bases. The CDR3 length is 18 residues. Germline CDR1 and CDR2: WSHSY and SAAADI. The chain's CDR3 is CASRLPGLAGVYENIQYF. For the CDR3, the DNA is TGCGCCAGCAGACTTCCGGGACTAGCGGGAGTGTATGAAAACATTCAGTACTTC.

This clone has only one observation. The V and J genes are TRBV15 and TRBJ2-5, with TRBD2 matching 8 bases. The V gene's germline CDR1 is LNHNV and CDR2 YYDKDF (reference sequence). V shed 0 bases, J shed 3 bases, and the junction held 12 bases outside the gene matches. The CDR3 has 18 residues. The CDR3 reads CATSRDGVGAGGKETQYF. Written as DNA, the CDR3 is TGTGCCACCAGCAGAGATGGCGTGGGGGCGGGGGGAAAAGAGACCCAGTACTTC.

The V call is TRBV7-2, the J call TRBJ2-4, with a tentative D call TRBD1 (6 bases). The CDR3 totals 15 residues. The germline CDR1 and CDR2 sequences are SGHTA and FQGNSA. Trimming cost V 2 bases and J 7 bases, with 15 bases left between them. Here the CDR3 DNA reads TGTGCCAGCAGCTTAATATGGGCAGGGGCGAACATTCAGTACTTC. Translated, it gives CASSLIWAGANIQYF.

The rearrangement joins TRBV27 to TRBJ2-1, with D hard to call. The V and J ends lost 6 bases and 6 bases respectively, with 21 bases between them. This CDR3 region has 16 residues. Germline CDR1 and CDR2: MNHEY and SMNVEV (reference sequence). Here the CDR3 reads CASRPLDSVRSNEQFF. In nucleotides, the CDR3 is TGTGCCAGCAGGCCCCTAGATAGTGTGCGGAGCAATGAGCAGTTCTTC.

J is TRBJ2-7 and V is TRBV9; D possibly corresponds to TRBD1 (5 bases). Germline CDR1 reads SGDLS; CDR2 reads YYNGEE. The CDR3 runs to 11 residues. Trimming cost V 3 bases and J 6 bases, with 7 bases left between them. The CDR3: CASSEQGEQYV. In nucleotides, the CDR3 is TGTGCCAGCAGCGAGCAGGGCGAGCAGTACGTC.

The V call is TRBV25-1, the J call TRBJ2-7; 7 nucleotides line up with TRBD2. V dropped 0 bases and J dropped 0; count of bases not matched to a gene: 5. Germline V gene data show CDR1 as MGHDK and CDR2 as SYGVNS. The CDR3 runs 16 residues. In DNA, the CDR3 is TGTGCCAGCAGTGAATATAGAAAGCGGGACTCCTACGAGCAGTACTTC. Translated: CASSEYRKRDSYEQYF.

This clone was detected only a few times. The chain combines TRBV10-1 with TRBJ2-7, with 11 bases matching TRBD1. CDR3 size: 12 residues. The junction had 5 bases not matched to a gene; V was cut back by 10 bases and J by 6 bases. Germline V gene sequence: CDR1 WNHNN, CDR2 SYGVQD (reference sequence). CDR3 bases: TGCGCCATCGGACAGGGGGCGGCCGAGCAGTACGTC. This sequence encodes CAIGQGAAEQYV.

V and J are TRBV7-8 and TRBJ1-4, with D hard to call. There are 15 residues in the CDR3. Germline CDR1 SGHVS, CDR2 FQNEAQ. Trimming removed 0 bases from V and 7 bases from J, with 12 bases in between. This CDR3 reads CASSLAHGEVEKLFF. The CDR3 DNA reads TGTGCCAGCAGCTTAGCACACGGGGAGGTTGAAAAACTGTTTTTT.

The chain is built from TRBV7-3 and TRBJ1-5, with TRBD1 matching 8 bases. This CDR3 is 17 amino acids long. V shed 5 bases and J 3 bases; nucleotides not matched to a gene: 12. Germline lookup yields CDR1 SGHTA and CDR2 FQGTGA. CDR3 sequence: CASSALPGQENNQPQHF. CDR3 nucleotide sequence: TGTGCCAGCAGCGCCCTCCCGGGACAGGAAAACAATCAGCCCCAGCATTTT.

The V call is TRBV19, the J call TRBJ2-1; TRBD2 agrees at 10 bases. The J segment lost 5 bases and the V segment lost 2 bases, leaving 3 bases of the junction unmatched. The germline V gene has CDR1 LNHDA and CDR2 SQIVND (reference sequence). This CDR3 is 15 amino acids long. The CDR3 bases are TGTGCCAGTAGTATAACTAGCGGGACCGACAATGAGCAGTTCTTC. The encoded protein is CASSITSGTDNEQFF.

The chain uses TRBV19 and TRBJ1-4, with D possibly being TRBD1 (5 bases). The V and J ends lost 9 bases and 4 bases respectively, with 15 bases between them. This CDR3 is 14 amino acids long. Germline V gene sequence: CDR1 LNHDA, CDR2 SQIVND (reference sequence). The DNA of the CDR3 is TGTGCCAGCACCCCGGGGAGGGGTAATGAAAAACTGTTTTTT. Amino acids: CASTPGRGNEKLFF.

This clone was seen a handful of times. The CDR3, as DNA: TGTGCCAGCAGTTGGCAGGGCAACGAGCAGTACGTC. It specifies CASSWQGNEQYV. The rearrangement links TRBV2 to TRBJ2-7, with a possible D match to TRBD1 (5 bases). There are 12 residues in the CDR3. CDR1 is SNHLY and CDR2 is FYNNEI in the germline V gene. Trimming removed 5 bases from V and 5 bases from J, with 10 bases in between.

This chain connects TRBV9 to TRBJ2-3, with D tentatively TRBD2 (6 bases). CDR1 SGDLS and CDR2 YYNGEE come from the germline V gene. The CDR3 has 15 residues. Trimming left V 0 bases short and J 0 bases short, with 8 bases between. CDR3 loop: CASSVGLVSTDTQYF. For the CDR3, the DNA is TGTGCCAGCAGCGTAGGACTAGTTAGCACAGATACGCAGTATTTT. The whole variable domain, filled in from reference TRBV9 and TRBJ2-3, reads DSGVTQTPKHLITATGQRVTLRCSPRSGDLSVYWYQQSLDQGLQFLIQYYNGEERAKGNILERFSAQQFPDLHSELNLSSLELGDSALYFCASSVGLVSTDTQYFGPGTRLTVL.